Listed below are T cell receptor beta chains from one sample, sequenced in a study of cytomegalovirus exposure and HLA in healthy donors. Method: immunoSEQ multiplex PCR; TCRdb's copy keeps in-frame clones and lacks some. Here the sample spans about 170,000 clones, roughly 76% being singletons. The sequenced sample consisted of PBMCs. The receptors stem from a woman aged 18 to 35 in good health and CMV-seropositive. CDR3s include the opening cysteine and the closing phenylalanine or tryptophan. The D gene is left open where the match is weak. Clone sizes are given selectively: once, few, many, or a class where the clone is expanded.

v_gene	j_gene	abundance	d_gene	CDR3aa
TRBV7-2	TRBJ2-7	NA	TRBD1	CASSRQGSEQYF
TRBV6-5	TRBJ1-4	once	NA	CASSSGVNEKLFF
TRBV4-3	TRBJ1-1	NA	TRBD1	CASGDSGTENTEAFF
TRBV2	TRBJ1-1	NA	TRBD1	CASSRQGRVTEAFF
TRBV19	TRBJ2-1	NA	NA	CASSIDGRLVSGNEQFF
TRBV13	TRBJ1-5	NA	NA	CASSLRGNNQPQHF
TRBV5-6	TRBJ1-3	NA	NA	CASSLAPYSGNTIYF
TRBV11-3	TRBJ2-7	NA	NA	CASSLDPGYEQYF
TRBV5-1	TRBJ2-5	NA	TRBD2	CASTQAGAMGRKTQYF
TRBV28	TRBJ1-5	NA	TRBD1	CASSPPRQGAQPQHF
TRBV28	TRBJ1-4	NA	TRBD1	CASSTPVARQGGNNEKLFF
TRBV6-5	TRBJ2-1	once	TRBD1	CASLRQGRFF
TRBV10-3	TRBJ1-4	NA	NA	CAISELRDEKLFF
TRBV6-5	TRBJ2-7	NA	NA	CASSYSRSSYEQYF
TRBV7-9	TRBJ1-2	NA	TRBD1	CASSFRDRDYGYTF
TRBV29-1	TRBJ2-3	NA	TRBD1	CSVEEGQVLSSTDTQYF
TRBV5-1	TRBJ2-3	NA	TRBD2	CASSAEASGGPSTDTQYF
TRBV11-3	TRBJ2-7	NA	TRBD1	CASSSEGQGVVYEQYF
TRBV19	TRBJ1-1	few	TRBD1	CASSPQGAYYTEAFF
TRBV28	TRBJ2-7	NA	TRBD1	CASREQGSLYEQYF
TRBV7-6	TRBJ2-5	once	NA	CASSNHGGFETQYF
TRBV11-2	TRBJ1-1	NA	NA	CASSRGGPTEAFF
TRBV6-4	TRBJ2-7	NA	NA	CASSQGTSFYEQYF
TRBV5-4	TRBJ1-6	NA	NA	CVTAVQPSSGTLHF
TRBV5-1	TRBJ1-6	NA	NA	CASSLNVGENTSPLHF
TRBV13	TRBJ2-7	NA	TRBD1	CASRGTGTYEQYF
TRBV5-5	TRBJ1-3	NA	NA	CASSRHPSGNTIYF
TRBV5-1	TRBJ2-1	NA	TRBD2	CASSLVGTSGNNEQFF
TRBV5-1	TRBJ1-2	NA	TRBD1	CASSLGDRESYGYTF
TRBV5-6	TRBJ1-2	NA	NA	CASSGEVRPRGYTF
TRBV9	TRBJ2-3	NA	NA	CASSVEGAVTDTQYF
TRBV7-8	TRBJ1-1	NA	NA	CASSPRRATEAFF
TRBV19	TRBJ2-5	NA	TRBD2	CASSFRLAGYQETQYF
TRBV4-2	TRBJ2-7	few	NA	CASSQRAAGAEGSYEQYF